These 32 T cell receptor beta chains originate from one sample sequenced in a study of beta chain features in type 1 diabetes. Of the isolated RNA, all was reverse transcribed, and so the sequenced material was expressed TCRB transcripts. Profiling relied on immunoSEQ multiplex PCR, and the TCRdb table lists in-frame clones only, not all of them. The sample consists of some 60,000 clones, roughly 60% of them appearing once. Sequencing input: Tregs from blood. These receptors all come from a woman between 18 and 29 years old in good health.

This clone occurred a few times. This rearrangement joins TRBV5-4 to TRBJ2-6; 7 positions agree with TRBD1. The CDR3 is 17 residues long. The junction had 10 bases not matched to a gene; V was cut back by 4 bases and J by 3 bases. Germline CDR1 reads SGHNT; CDR2 reads YYREEE (reference sequence). CDR3 in amino acids: CASSLPGQSFGANVLTF. CDR3 coding DNA: TGTGCCAGCAGCCTCCCGGGACAGTCTTTTGGGGCCAACGTCCTGACTTTC.

V is TRBV10-3 and J is TRBJ2-4, with D unclear. The germline V gene has CDR1 ENHRY and CDR2 SYGVKD. CDR3 length: 14 amino acids. V was trimmed by 3 bases and J by 0 bases, leaving 6 bases between them. CDR3 nucleotide sequence: TGTGCCATCAGTGACCCGTTAGCCAAAAACATTCAGTACTTC. Protein sequence: CAISDPLAKNIQYF.

The J gene is TRBJ2-1, the V gene TRBV2; 8 bases fit TRBD2. The CDR3 sequence is 15 residues long. J lost 10 bases, V lost 0 bases, and 8 bases had no gene match. CDR1 SNHLY and CDR2 FYNNEI come from the germline V gene. The CDR3 DNA is TGTGCCAGCAGTGAAGCTCCGGGAGGGGCGTACGAGCAGTTCTTC. Its protein is CASSEAPGGAYEQFF.

The rearrangement links TRBV14 to TRBJ1-2; D call uncertain. Germline assignment: CDR1 SGHDN and CDR2 FVKESK. With 4 bases removed from V and 2 bases from J, the gap between germline ends came to 8 bases. The CDR3 is made up of 13 amino acids. Written as DNA, the CDR3 is TGTGCCAGCAGCCCCGGACTGAACTATGGCTACACCTTC. It specifies CASSPGLNYGYTF.

A few counts support this clone. The rearrangement uses TRBV5-1 and TRBJ1-6; D is uncertain. With 1 base removed from V and 10 bases from J, the gap between germline ends came to 15 bases. From germline, CDR1 is SGHRS and CDR2 YFSETQ. There are 15 residues in the CDR3. The CDR3 nucleotides are TGCGCCAGCAGCTTGTCGGACGGGGTTTGGTCACCCCTCCACTTT. This translates into CASSLSDGVWSPLHF.

A remark on this clone: The junction shows a germline mismatch at one end, possibly a read error. The J gene is TRBJ2-1, the V gene TRBV7-9, with a possible D match to TRBD2 (5 bases). The V gene's germline CDR1 is SEHNR and CDR2 FQNEAQ (reference sequence). The CDR3 length is 11 residues. CDR3 in amino acids: CASSWRIGQLF. The CDR3 DNA follows: TGTGCCAGCAGCTGGAGGATCGGGCAGCTCTTC.

The J gene is TRBJ2-3, the V gene TRBV9; 10 positions agree with TRBD2. Germline CDR1 and CDR2: SGDLS and YYNGEE. Losses at the gene ends were 0 bases for V and 2 bases for J; bases not matched to a gene: 6. The length of the CDR3 is 17 residues. CDR3 amino acids: CASSVGSGGAFTDTQYF. The CDR3 DNA reads as TGTGCCAGCAGCGTAGGGAGCGGGGGGGCCTTCACAGATACGCAGTATTTT.

The V and J genes are TRBV7-6 and TRBJ2-5; D is uncertain. The CDR3 spans 11 residues. Trimming removed 3 bases at V and 5 bases at J, with 4 bases between. Per the germline V gene, CDR1 is SGHVS and CDR2 is FNYEAQ. DNA for the CDR3: TGTGCCAGCAGCTTGAGTGAGACCCAGTACTTC. Protein: CASSLSETQYF. Together with reference TRBV7-6 and TRBJ2-5, the CDR3 gives the full variable domain: GAGVSQSPRYKVTKRGQDVALRCDPISGHVSLYWYRQALGQGPEFLTYFNYEAQQDKSGLPNDRFSAERPEGSISTLTIQRTEQRDSAMYRCASSLSETQYFGPGTRLLVL.

The genes are TRBV2 and TRBJ1-5, with D perhaps TRBD1 (5 bases). The CDR3 extends over 15 amino acids. Between the trimmed V and J ends, which lost 3 bases and 4 bases, there was a span of 13 bases. Germline V gene sequence: CDR1 SNHLY, CDR2 FYNNEI. CDR3 sequence: CASSEGGDKNQPQHF. The CDR3 nucleotides read TGTGCCAGCAGTGAGGGAGGGGATAAGAATCAGCCCCAGCATTTT.

J is TRBJ1-2 and V is TRBV15; 8 bases align to TRBD1. V gave up 2 bases and J gave up 3 bases; unmatched junction bases: 5. The CDR3 is 15 amino acids. Germline V lookup: CDR1 LNHNV, CDR2 YYDKDF (reference sequence). CDR3 in amino acids: CATSRRQGFDYGYTF. The CDR3 coding sequence is TGTGCCACCAGCAGAAGACAGGGGTTTGACTATGGCTACACCTTC. The full variable domain, its missing parts supplied by reference TRBV15 and TRBJ1-2, is DAMVIQNPRYQVTQFGKPVTLSCSQTLNHNVMYWYQQKSSQAPKLLFHYYDKDFNNEADTPDNFQSRRPNTSFCFLDIRSPGLGDTAMYLCATSRRQGFDYGYTFGSGTRLTVV.

V gene TRBV7-2 combines with J gene TRBJ1-1, with a possible D match to TRBD1 (5 bases). Trimming removed 5 bases from V and 7 bases from J, with 11 bases in between. Looked up from germline, CDR1 is SGHTA and CDR2 is FQGNSA. This CDR3 comprises 12 residues. This chain's CDR3 is CASSPRGNEAFF. CDR3 DNA: TGTGCCAGCAGCCCCCGGGGGAATGAAGCTTTCTTT.

This clone was observed a few times. V usage is TRBV5-1 and J usage is TRBJ2-1, with 13 bases fitting TRBD2. J gave up 4 bases and V 0 bases, and 7 bases lay outside the gene matches. This CDR3 is built from 18 residues. Per germline, CDR1 SGHRS and CDR2 YFSETQ. Here the CDR3 DNA reads TGCGCCAGCAGCTTGGTAATCCCGGGACTAGCGGGATACAATGAGCAGTTCTTC. This translates into CASSLVIPGLAGYNEQFF.

The chain links TRBV6-5 to TRBJ2-7; D remains unclear. Trimming shortened V by 2 bases and J by 1 base, and 9 bases separated the two germline ends. Germline CDR1 MNHEY, CDR2 SVGAGI. The CDR3 covers 14 residues. CDR3 protein: CASSYARRSYEQYF. As DNA, the CDR3 is TGTGCCAGCAGTTACGCGCGGCGGTCCTACGAGCAGTACTTC.

Only a few counts were recorded for this clone. The CDR3 DNA sequence: TGTGCCAGCTCACCCCTCCGGGACACAGGGAGAGGCTACACCTTC. It is translated as CASSPLRDTGRGYTF. The chain joins TRBV18 to TRBJ1-2, with D perhaps TRBD1 (6 bases). The CDR3 loop spans 15 amino acids. Germline V gene sequence: CDR1 KGHSH, CDR2 LQKENI. With 3 bases removed from V and 8 bases from J, the gap between germline ends came to 19 bases.

This clone appeared a single time. The rearrangement joins TRBV10-3 to TRBJ2-1, with 7 bases fitting TRBD2. CDR1 and CDR2 (germline): ENHRY, SYGVKD. Unmatched junction bases numbered 6, after V lost 3 bases and J lost 4 bases. CDR3 length: 15 residues. The CDR3 is CAISERGSGYNEQFF. CDR3 nucleotide sequence: TGTGCCATCAGTGAACGCGGGAGCGGGTACAATGAGCAGTTCTTC.

The chain couples TRBV6-4 to TRBJ2-1; D remains unclear. V lost 3 bases, J lost 2 bases, and 8 bases lay in between. The CDR3 extends over 14 amino acids. Germline V CDR1 and CDR2: MRHNA, SNTAGT. The CDR3 bases are TGTGCCAGCAGTGAGAGCCCTACCTACAATGAGCAGTTCTTC. Translating it yields CASSESPTYNEQFF.

The V call is TRBV7-2, the J call TRBJ2-7; a weak D match, TRBD2 (6 bases). This CDR3 has 17 amino acids. The V gene's germline CDR1 is SGHTA and CDR2 FQGNSA. The V end lost 3 bases, the J end lost 3 bases, and 21 bases lay between the germline ends. The CDR3 sequence: CASSFKGTGTPLYEQYF. The CDR3 region has the DNA TGTGCCAGCAGCTTCAAGGGGACCGGGACTCCCCTCTACGAGCAGTACTTC.

J is TRBJ2-4 and V is TRBV5-1, with D uncertain. This CDR3 is 17 amino acids long. From germline, CDR1 is SGHRS and CDR2 YFSETQ. V was cut by 0 bases and J by 0 bases, with 13 bases left in between. The CDR3 coding sequence is TGCGCCAGCAGCTTGGATGGGCAGGTAGTAGCCAAAAACATTCAGTACTTC. It yields the protein CASSLDGQVVAKNIQYF.

The chain employs TRBV4-1 and TRBJ1-4; D call uncertain. Germline CDR1 MGHRA, CDR2 YSYEKL. The CDR3 is 15 amino acids. Trimming cost V 3 bases and J 7 bases, with 15 bases left between them. As DNA, the CDR3 is TGCGCCAGCAGCCAGATACGTGGTTTCGGTGAAAAACTGTTTTTT. Translation: CASSQIRGFGEKLFF.

The chain carries TRBV11-2 and TRBJ2-5; D gene uncertain. V gave up 3 bases and J gave up 2 bases, with 7 bases separating them. CDR3 length: 13 residues. Germline CDR1 and CDR2: SGHAT and FQNNGV. The CDR3 DNA reads as TGTGCCAGCAGCTTCTTGACTCAAGAGACCCAGTACTTC. This gives the protein CASSFLTQETQYF. Full variable domain (missing parts from reference TRBV11-2 and TRBJ2-5): EAGVAQSPRYKIIEKRQSVAFWCNPISGHATLYWYQQILGQGPKLLIQFQNNGVVDDSQLPKDRFSAERLKGVDSTLKIQPAKLEDSAVYLCASSFLTQETQYFGPGTRLLVL.

The chain combines TRBV2 with TRBJ1-1; D gene uncertain. The CDR3 extends over 14 amino acids. Deletions cut 4 bases from V and 0 bases from J, with 9 bases between. Germline CDR1 is SNHLY and CDR2 is FYNNEI. The CDR3 reads CASSAGSMNTEAFF. CDR3 sequence (DNA): TGTGCCAGCAGTGCAGGCAGTATGAACACTGAAGCTTTCTTT.

This sequence joins TRBV6-5 and TRBJ1-2; D uncertain. Germline CDR1 MNHEY, CDR2 SVGAGI. With 6 bases removed from V and 6 bases from J, the gap between germline ends came to 11 bases. The CDR3 contains 12 residues. The CDR3 DNA is TGTGCCAGCAGGGGAAGGGAGAATGGCTACACCTTC. It translates to CASRGRENGYTF.

The chain joins TRBV23-1 to TRBJ1-2, with TRBD1 identical over 7 bases. TRBV23-1 is marked as an open reading frame, function uncertain. V lost 5 bases, J lost 2 bases, and 2 bases stayed unmatched. This CDR3 spans 13 amino acids. The CDR3 sequence: CASSNRGNYGYTF. The CDR3 DNA reads TGCGCCAGCAGTAACAGGGGAAACTATGGCTACACCTTC.

The V gene is TRBV16, the J gene TRBJ1-1; D call uncertain. This CDR3 comprises 13 residues. Deletions cut 2 bases from V and 8 bases from J, with 12 bases between. Germline lookup yields CDR1 KGHSY and CDR2 FQNENV. The DNA for the CDR3 is TGTGCCAGCAGCCAAACTAGGGTTGCGGAAGCTTTCTTT. Translated: CASSQTRVAEAFF.

V and J are TRBV30 and TRBJ1-2, with TRBD1 identical over 7 bases. Germline V gene data show CDR1 as GTSNPN and CDR2 as SVGIG (reference sequence). With V trimmed by 5 bases and J by 4 bases, 4 bases remained unmatched. This CDR3 is built from 12 residues. The CDR3 sequence is CAWSTGAYGYTF. In DNA, the CDR3 is TGTGCCTGGTCAACAGGGGCCTATGGCTACACCTTC.

There are a few counts of this clone. The rearrangement joins TRBV6-1 to TRBJ2-6; D perhaps matches TRBD2 (5 bases). Trimming took 2 bases from V and 2 from J, leaving 10 bases between them. Germline CDR1 and CDR2: MNHNS and SASEGT. The CDR3 is 16 residues long. CDR3 amino acids: CASSEIGETGANVLTF. CDR3 DNA sequence: TGTGCCAGCAGTGAAATCGGGGAAACTGGGGCCAACGTCCTGACTTTC.

The chain carries TRBV7-2 and TRBJ2-7, with 11 bases aligning to TRBD1. This CDR3 is built from 14 residues. Unmatched junction bases numbered 1, after V lost 4 bases and J lost 2 bases. Germline assignment: CDR1 SGHTA and CDR2 FQGNSA. The CDR3 coding sequence is TGTGCCAGCAGCTGGGACAGGGGGGCCTACGAGCAGTACTTC. Translation: CASSWDRGAYEQYF.

This rearrangement joins TRBV2 to TRBJ1-1, with D possibly matching TRBD1 (5 bases). CDR1 SNHLY and CDR2 FYNNEI come from the germline V gene. The CDR3 runs 17 residues. Between the trimmed V and J ends, which lost 4 bases and 4 bases, there was a span of 22 bases. Here the CDR3 reads CASSVAGGLVVFTEAFF. DNA of the CDR3: TGTGCCAGCAGTGTCGCGGGGGGGTTAGTAGTCTTCACTGAAGCTTTCTTT.

V usage is TRBV4-1 and J usage is TRBJ1-2; D possibly corresponds to TRBD1 (5 bases). The V gene's germline CDR1 is MGHRA and CDR2 YSYEKL. V was cut by 3 bases and J by 2 bases, with 10 bases left in between. The CDR3 is 14 amino acids. CDR3 region: CASSHPGGNYGYTF. In DNA, the CDR3 is TGCGCCAGCAGCCACCCCGGGGGGAACTATGGCTACACCTTC.

This chain joins TRBV6-6 and TRBJ1-1; D call uncertain. Trimming took off 1 base at V and 7 bases at J, with 13 bases between the two ends. Germline loops: CDR1 MNHNY, CDR2 SVGAGI (reference sequence). The CDR3 spans 14 residues. CDR3 amino acids: CASSYLGSGGEAFF. The CDR3 region has the DNA TGTGCCAGCAGTTACTTAGGGAGTGGAGGTGAAGCTTTCTTT.

The count of this clone is one. This chain uses TRBV5-1 with TRBJ1-2, with TRBD1 matching over 11 bases. Germline V gives CDR1 SGHRS, CDR2 YFSETQ. V shed 5 bases, J shed 8 bases, and the junction held 5 bases outside the gene matches. This CDR3 comprises 13 residues. CDR3 amino acids: CASRGQGAVGYTF. As DNA, the CDR3 is TGCGCCAGCAGAGGACAGGGGGCTGTGGGCTACACCTTC.

A few counts support this clone. The chain links TRBV10-3 to TRBJ2-7; the match to TRBD2 covers 8 bases. CDR3 length equals 14 residues. V was clipped by 5 bases and J by 5 bases; unmatched bases: 8. Germline V gene data show CDR1 as ENHRY and CDR2 as SYGVKD. The CDR3 reads CAISTSGGPHEQYF. CDR3 DNA: TGTGCCATCAGTACTAGCGGAGGCCCCCACGAGCAGTACTTC.